Listed below are T cell receptor beta chains from one sample, sequenced in a study of CD8 T cells in Susac syndrome. TCRdb re-called the immunoSEQ multiplex PCR reads with MiXCR, one entry per CDR3 protein. The sample lists roughly 44,000 distinct CDR3 sequences; roughly 93% were seen once. Sequences were obtained from CD8+ T cells from PBMCs. The source of these receptors is a human donor in good health. The CDR3 runs from the conserved cysteine through the conserved F or W. The D gene is left open where the match is weak. Rows may omit the clone size; those that give it use once, few, many or a size class.

>TRBJ2-2|once|NA|TRBV7-9
TGTGCCAGCAGCTCGTCCACTAGTCAGAACACCGGGGAGCTGTTTTTT
CASSSSTSQNTGELFF
>TRBJ2-1|NA|NA|TRBV7-6
TGTGCCAGCAGCCTAGGGCCCATAGGGGATGAGCAGTTCTTC
CASSLGPIGDEQFF
>TRBJ2-6|NA|NA|TRBV27
TGTGCCAGCAGTGCAGGGGTGACTGGGGCCAACGTCCTGACTTTC
CASSAGVTGANVLTF
>TRBJ1-1|NA|TRBD1|TRBV27
TGTGCCAGCAGTCCGACAGGGGGGTACACTGAAGCTTTCTTT
CASSPTGGYTEAFF
>TRBJ2-1|NA|TRBD2|TRBV29-1
TGCAGCCTGAGGGGGACTAGCGGGATCTACAATGAGCAGTTCTTC
CSLRGTSGIYNEQFF
>TRBJ2-7|NA|NA|TRBV29-1
TGCAGCGTTGAAGATGGTAAGGACTACGAGCAGTACTTC
CSVEDGKDYEQYF
>TRBJ2-7|NA|TRBD2|TRBV27
TGTGCCAGCAGTCCGTGGACTAGCGGGAGGGAGCAGTACTTC
CASSPWTSGREQYF
>TRBJ2-7|NA|TRBD2|TRBV20-1
TGCAGTGCCCAGCCCCTGCTACTAGCGGGAGGGCCCTACGAGCAGTACTTC
CSAQPLLLAGGPYEQYF
>TRBJ2-3|once|TRBD1|TRBV4-2
TGTGCCAGCAGCCAAGATTACTATTCACCCGGGACAGCCACAGATACGCAGTATTTT
CASSQDYYSPGTATDTQYF
>TRBJ2-2|NA|NA|TRBV28
TGTGCCAGCAGTTTAGAGCCTTCGACTTTCCGGTACACCGGGGAGCTGTTTTTT
CASSLEPSTFRYTGELFF
>TRBJ2-5|NA|NA|TRBV5-6
TGTGCCAGCAGCCGCAGGGAGACCCAGTACTTC
CASSRRETQYF
>TRBJ2-2|NA|NA|TRBV4-1
TGCGCCAGCAGTCGGGGGGGGGAGCTGTTTTTT
CASSRGGELFF
>TRBJ2-7|NA|TRBD2|TRBV13
TGTGCCAGCAGCGCCAGACTAGCGGGAGGCCAAAACTCCTACGAGCAGTACTTC
CASSARLAGGQNSYEQYF
>TRBJ2-2|NA|NA|TRBV27
TGTGCCAGCAGTTGGACTGGGGGGGAGCTGTTTTTT
CASSWTGGELFF
>TRBJ2-3|NA|NA|TRBV28
TGTGCCAGCAGTTCGGATACGCAGTATTTT
CASSSDTQYF
>TRBJ1-1|once|NA|TRBV12-3/TRBV12-4
TGTGCCAGCAGTCCACAGGGTTGGACTGAAGCTTTCTTT
CASSPQGWTEAFF
>TRBJ1-5|NA|NA|TRBV7-6
TGTGCCAGCAGCCCCTATGGGGATAGCAATCAGCCCCAGCATTTT
CASSPYGDSNQPQHF
>TRBJ2-7|NA|TRBD2|TRBV29-1
TGCAGCGTAATGTCCGGGACTAGCAAACACTACGAGCAGTACTTC
CSVMSGTSKHYEQYF
>TRBJ2-7|NA|NA|TRBV7-9
TGTGCCAGCAGCTCGATAAGCGGCCTTAGCTCCTACGAGCAGTACTTC
CASSSISGLSSYEQYF
>TRBJ1-5|few|NA|TRBV5-6
TGTGCCAGCAGCTTGGGTCTCGGTCAGCCCCAGCATTTT
CASSLGLGQPQHF
>TRBJ2-6|NA|NA|TRBV6-4
TGTGCCAGCAGTCCCTCCACAGCATCTGGGGCCAACGTCCTGACTTTC
CASSPSTASGANVLTF
>TRBJ1-1|NA|NA|TRBV5-4
TGTGCCAGCAGCTTGATTGGGGCGGTGAACACTGAAGCTTTCTTT
CASSLIGAVNTEAFF
>TRBJ1-1|NA|NA|TRBV27
TGTGCCAGCAGGGACCCGAACACTGAAGCTTTCTTT
CASRDPNTEAFF
>TRBJ2-4|once|NA|TRBV20-1
TGCAGTGCTAGACCAATACAGGGCTGGGGAAACATTCAGTACTTC
CSARPIQGWGNIQYF
>TRBJ2-3|NA|NA|TRBV5-6
TGTGCCAGCAGCTACGGGACTTTCACCGATACGCAGTATTTT
CASSYGTFTDTQYF
>TRBJ2-7|once|TRBD2|TRBV20-1
TGCAGTGCTAGACCGCTGACTAGCGGGAGCGGCGAGCAGTACTTC
CSARPLTSGSGEQYF
>TRBJ1-2|once|TRBD1|TRBV28
TGTGCCAGCAGACCGACAGGGTTGGATTATGGCTACACCTTC
CASRPTGLDYGYTF
>TRBJ2-5|NA|NA|TRBV1
TGCACCAGCAGCCAAGATTTAGCGGGAAGAGAGACCCAGTACTTC
CTSSQDLAGRETQYF
>TRBJ1-5|NA|NA|TRBV7-9
TGTGCCAGCAGCACAGGTGGGATTGAACAGCCCCAGCATTTT
CASSTGGIEQPQHF
>TRBJ1-1|once|NA|TRBV5-6
TGTGCCAGCAGCCCGGGACATTTGAACACTGAAGCTTTCTTT
CASSPGHLNTEAFF
>TRBJ1-5|NA|NA|TRBV5-1
TGCGCCAGCAGCCCGGATGGGTTAATCCATCAGCCCCAGCATTTT
CASSPDGLIHQPQHF
>TRBJ1-2|NA|NA|TRBV5-1
TGCGCCAGCAGCATGACGGACTACTATGGCTACACCTTC
CASSMTDYYGYTF
>TRBJ2-3|NA|NA|TRBV27
TGTGCCAGCAGTTTGCTCTCGGAGGGCCTGGGGGTGGCAGATACGCAGTATTTT
CASSLLSEGLGVADTQYF
>TRBJ1-5|NA|NA|TRBV11-2
TGTGCCAGCAGCGAGAGGGGCAATCAGCCCCAGCATTTT
CASSERGNQPQHF
>TRBJ2-2|NA|NA|TRBV28
TGTGCCAGCAGCCCTATTCAGGACACCGGGGAGCTGTTTTTT
CASSPIQDTGELFF
>TRBJ2-7|NA|NA|TRBV14
TGTGCCAGCAGCCGGCCAGGGTTTTCGTACGAGCAGTACTTC
CASSRPGFSYEQYF
>TRBJ2-2|NA|NA|TRBV7-8
TGTGCCAGCACCCCAGGCCCTGAAAACACCGGGGAGCTGTTTTTT
CASTPGPENTGELFF
>TRBJ2-3|NA|TRBD1|TRBV15
TGTGCCACCAGCGGACAGGGTGCCACAGATACGCAGTATTTT
CATSGQGATDTQYF
>TRBJ2-7|NA|NA|TRBV19
TGTGCCAGTAGTATGGCGGAAGGGATGGGAAGCTCCTACGAGCAGTACTTC
CASSMAEGMGSSYEQYF
>TRBJ2-5|NA|TRBD2|TRBV4-1
TGCGCCAGCAGCCAACCGGGGGGGCCGAGGAGGGAGACCCAGTACTTC
CASSQPGGPRRETQYF
>TRBJ2-7|NA|NA|TRBV5-6
TGTGCCAGCAGCCCAGGCACCGGTTCTTGGGAGCAGTACTTC
CASSPGTGSWEQYF
>TRBJ1-2|NA|NA|TRBV5-6
TGTGCCAGCAGCTTGCCAGGGATCGGGCTATATGGCTACACCTTC
CASSLPGIGLYGYTF
>TRBJ1-2|NA|NA|TRBV7-9
TGTGCCAGCAGCTTTACGACTAACTATGGCTACACCTTC
CASSFTTNYGYTF
>TRBJ1-5|NA|NA|TRBV19
TGTGCCAGTAGTATGGAAAAGGCAGGGTGGGAGCCCCAGCATTTT
CASSMEKAGWEPQHF
>TRBJ1-2|NA|NA|TRBV6-1
TGTGCCAGCAGTGAACCCCGCTGGGGTGGAAGCTATGGCTACACCTTC
CASSEPRWGGSYGYTF
>TRBJ2-7|NA|NA|TRBV28
TGTGCCAGCAGTTTCCCCCTTTACGAGCAGTACTTC
CASSFPLYEQYF
>TRBJ2-7|NA|TRBD2|TRBV29-1
TGCAGCGCGGGGGGGCCGGAGTACTTC
CSAGGPEYF
>TRBJ2-1|NA|NA|TRBV20-1
TGCAGTGCTAGAGATAGTATTGGGCGGGTGACTTACAATGAGCAGTTCTTC
CSARDSIGRVTYNEQFF
>TRBJ2-5|NA|NA|TRBV27
TGTGCCTCTGGGAGATCAGAGACCCAGTACTTC
CASGRSETQYF
>TRBJ2-1|NA|TRBD2|TRBV20-1
TGCAGTGCTAGAGATTTTGGCGGGAGGGCCGGGACGTTCTTC
CSARDFGGRAGTFF
>TRBJ2-7|few|TRBD2|TRBV5-1
TGCGCCAGCAGAAGCGGGATCGACTTCCTAGAGCAGTACTTC
CASRSGIDFLEQYF
>TRBJ1-2|NA|TRBD1|TRBV2
TGTGCCAGCAGAGGGACAGCATATGGCTACACCTTC
CASRGTAYGYTF
>TRBJ1-5|NA|NA|TRBV7-9
TGTGCCAGCAGCTTAGCCGGGACTCAGCCCCAGCATTTT
CASSLAGTQPQHF
>TRBJ2-1|NA|NA|TRBV6-6
TGTGCCAGCAGTTCCAGGGTTCATGAGCAGTTCTTC
CASSSRVHEQFF
>TRBJ2-7|NA|NA|TRBV6-1
TGTGCCAGCAGTGAAGCGAGCGAGTCCGAGCAGTACTTC
CASSEASESEQYF
>TRBJ1-1|once|NA|TRBV25-1
TGTGCCAGCAGTGATGGAACTGGGGAAGCTTTCTTT
CASSDGTGEAFF
>TRBJ2-5|once|NA|TRBV5-1
TGCGCCAGCAGCTTGGAGCGGCTAGCTGGGGAGACCCAGTACTTC
CASSLERLAGETQYF
>TRBJ1-2|NA|NA|TRBV6-6
TGTGCCAGCAGTTTTACAGGGATCGATGGCTACACCTTC
CASSFTGIDGYTF
>TRBJ1-5|NA|NA|TRBV6-1
TGTGCCAGCAGTGTCCCAGGGCCCTACACCCAGCATTTT
CASSVPGPYTQHF
>TRBJ1-2|NA|NA|TRBV5-6
TGTGCCAGCAGCTTCGGTTCGATGATTGGCTACACCTTC
CASSFGSMIGYTF